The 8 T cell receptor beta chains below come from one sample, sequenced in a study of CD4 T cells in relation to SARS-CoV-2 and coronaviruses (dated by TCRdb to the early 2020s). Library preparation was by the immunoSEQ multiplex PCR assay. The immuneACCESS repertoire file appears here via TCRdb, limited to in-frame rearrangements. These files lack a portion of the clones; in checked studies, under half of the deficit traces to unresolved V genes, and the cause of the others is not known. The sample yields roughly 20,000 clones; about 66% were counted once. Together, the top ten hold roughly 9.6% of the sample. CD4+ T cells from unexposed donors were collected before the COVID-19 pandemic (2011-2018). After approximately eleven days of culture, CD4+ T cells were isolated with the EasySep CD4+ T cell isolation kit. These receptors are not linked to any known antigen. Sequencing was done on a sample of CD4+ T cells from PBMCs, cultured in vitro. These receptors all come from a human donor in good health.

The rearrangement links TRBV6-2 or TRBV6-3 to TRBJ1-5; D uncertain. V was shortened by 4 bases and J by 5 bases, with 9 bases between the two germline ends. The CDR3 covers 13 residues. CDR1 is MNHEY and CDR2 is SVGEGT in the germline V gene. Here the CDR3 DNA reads TGTGCCAGCAGTTCTGACATGTATCAGCCCCAGCATTTT. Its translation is CASSSDMYQPQHF.

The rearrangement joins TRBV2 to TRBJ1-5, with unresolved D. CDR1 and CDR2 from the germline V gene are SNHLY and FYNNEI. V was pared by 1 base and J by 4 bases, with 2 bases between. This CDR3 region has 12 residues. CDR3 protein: CASSEGNQPQHF. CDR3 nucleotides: TGTGCCAGCAGTGAAGGAAATCAGCCCCAGCATTTT. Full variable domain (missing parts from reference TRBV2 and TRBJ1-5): EPEVTQTPSHQVTQMGQEVILRCVPISNHLYFYWYRQILGQKVEFLVSFYNNEISEKSEIFDDQFSVERPDGSNFTLKIRSTKLEDSAMYFCASSEGNQPQHFGDGTRLSIL.

The CDR3 is CASGRGEGTEAFF. CDR3 bases: TGCGCCAGCGGGCGGGGGGAGGGCACTGAAGCTTTCTTT. The gene calls are TRBV5-1 and TRBJ1-1; D is possibly TRBD1 (5 bases). CDR1 is SGHRS, CDR2 YFSETQ, per germline. Deletions cut 7 bases from V and 4 bases from J, with 14 bases between. The CDR3 runs 13 residues. Filled out from reference TRBV5-1 and TRBJ1-1, the complete variable domain reads KAGVTQTPRYLIKTRGQQVTLSCSPISGHRSVSWYQQTPGQGLQFLFEYFSETQRNKGNFPGRFSGRQFSNSRSEMNVSTLELGDSALYLCASGRGEGTEAFFGQGTRLTVV.

This CDR3 reads CASSSRVNYGYTF. For the CDR3, the DNA is TGTGCCAGCAGTTCTCGCGTTAACTATGGCTACACCTTC. The chain has TRBV12-3 or TRBV12-4 and TRBJ1-2; D ambiguous. V was shortened by 4 bases and J by 1 base, with 7 bases between the two germline ends. This CDR3 comprises 13 residues.

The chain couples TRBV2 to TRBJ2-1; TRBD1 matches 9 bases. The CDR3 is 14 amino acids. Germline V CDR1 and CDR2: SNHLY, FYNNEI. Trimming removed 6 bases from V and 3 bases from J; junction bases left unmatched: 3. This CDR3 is CASSGQGFYNEQFF. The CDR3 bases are TGTGCCAGCAGCGGACAGGGGTTCTACAATGAGCAGTTCTTC.

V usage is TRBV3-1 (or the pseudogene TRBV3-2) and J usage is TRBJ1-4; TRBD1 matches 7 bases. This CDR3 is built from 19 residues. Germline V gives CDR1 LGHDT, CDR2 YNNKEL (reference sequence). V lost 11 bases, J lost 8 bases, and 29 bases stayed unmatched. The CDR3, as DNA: TGTGCCGAGGACCTGGGAAAGGGGGCTTTGGGGTCTCTGAGGGAAAAACTGTTTTTT. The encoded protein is CAEDLGKGALGSLREKLFF.

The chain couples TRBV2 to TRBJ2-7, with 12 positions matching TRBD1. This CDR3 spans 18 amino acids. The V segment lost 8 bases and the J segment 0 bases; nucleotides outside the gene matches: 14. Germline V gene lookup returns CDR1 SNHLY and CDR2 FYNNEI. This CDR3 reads CASRYGTGGYTSSYEQYF. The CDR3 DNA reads TGTGCCAGCCGTTACGGGACAGGGGGCTATACCAGCTCCTACGAGCAGTACTTC.

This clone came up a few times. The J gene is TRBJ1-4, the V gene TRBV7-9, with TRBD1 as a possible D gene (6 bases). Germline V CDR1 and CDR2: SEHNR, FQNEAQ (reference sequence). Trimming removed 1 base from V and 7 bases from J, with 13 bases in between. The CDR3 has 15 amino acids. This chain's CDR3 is CASSLDGQISEKLFF. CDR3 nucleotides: TGTGCCAGCAGCTTAGACGGACAGATAAGTGAAAAACTGTTTTTT.